The clone carrying this T cell receptor (beta chain) appeared many times. Arm-PCR of CDR3 regions and iRepertoire HTBI primers were the basis on which TCR beta libraries were built. TCRdb called the multiplex PCR reads again in MiXCR, with one record for every CDR3 protein. The data hold over 450,000 distinct CDR3 sequences, with about 12% observed a single time. This sample was taken from a study of regulatory T cells in long-lasting Graves disease. The CDR3 length is 15 residues. Germline V gene sequence: CDR1 SGHDN, CDR2 FVKESK. Trimming removed 4 bases from V and 2 bases from J; junction bases left unmatched: 4. Regarding time point: newly diagnosed GD, antithyroid drugs for less than 3 months. RNA isolated from PBMCs was used to make the TCR library. These data were also reused for a study on T cells in Graves' hyperthyroidism and ophthalmopathy.

The input for sequencing was peripheral blood mononuclear cells (PBMCs), taken at new diagnosis, from a patient treated with antithyroid drugs. The source is a woman aged 30 to 39 with Graves disease. This chain uses TRBV14 with TRBJ2-2; 7 bases align to TRBD2. The CDR3 is CASSRSGENTGELFF. The CDR3 bases are TGTGCCAGCAGCCGAAGCGGGGAAAACACCGGGGAGCTGTTTTTT.